The sequence of this TCR beta chain was determined in a study of long-term antiretroviral therapy in people with HIV. The assay used was immunoSEQ (version v3.0), run at survey level. TCRdb's copy holds only in-frame clones and misses some; the assay was immunoSEQ multiplex PCR. This sample has more than 25,000 clones, with around 97% found just once. The length of the CDR3 is 12 residues. Germline lookup yields CDR1 SGHVT and CDR2 SQSDAQ. V dropped 4 bases and J dropped 8 bases, with 9 bases sitting between them. J is TRBJ1-3 and V is TRBV7-4; D gene ambiguous. The source of this sequence is a man aged 30-40 years with HIV. The source material was unsorted PBMCs, sampled 7.6 years after starting antiretroviral therapy. The CDR3 coding sequence is TGTGCCAGCAGCTGGCCCCTGGACACCATATATTTT. This sequence encodes CASSWPLDTIYF.